A selection of T cell receptor beta chains follows, all from one sample in a study of T cell repertoires in cytomegalovirus infection. TCRdb processed the reads anew with MiXCR; each CDR3 protein has one entry. The table lists about 69,000 distinct CDR3 sequences, more than 25% of them singletons. These receptors have no known antigen. Sequencing was performed on CD8+ T cells from cultured PBMCs, taken from culture after CMV antigen stimulation. The receptors originated from a human donor in good health (CMV status not recorded). Some clones in this sample may be carry-over from other donors' samples. Both conserved end residues are part of each CDR3. D genes are given only for firm matches. Clone size is not always given. Where it is, it says once, few, many or a class for expanded clones.

d_gene: NA; v_gene: TRBV27; abundance: NA; j_gene: TRBJ1-1; CDR3aa: CASSLVPSFNTEAFF; CDR3nt: TGTGCCAGCAGTTTAGTACCGTCGTTCAACACTGAAGCTTTCTTT
d_gene: NA; v_gene: TRBV4-3; abundance: NA; j_gene: TRBJ1-1; CDR3aa: CASSQARGVNTEAFF; CDR3nt: TGCGCCAGCAGCCAAGCTCGGGGGGTGAACACTGAAGCTTTCTTT
d_gene: TRBD1; v_gene: TRBV6-1; abundance: NA; j_gene: TRBJ2-2; CDR3aa: CASIRGPANTGELFF; CDR3nt: TGTGCCAGCATCAGGGGGCCTGCGAACACCGGGGAGCTGTTTTTT
d_gene: NA; v_gene: TRBV28; abundance: NA; j_gene: TRBJ1-1; CDR3aa: CASSLILWGTGLNEAFF; CDR3nt: TGTGCTAGCAGTTTAATATTGTGGGGAACCGGACTTAATGAAGCTTTCTTT
d_gene: TRBD2; v_gene: TRBV7-9; abundance: NA; j_gene: TRBJ2-1; CDR3aa: CASSPTGGRDNEQFF; CDR3nt: TGTGCCAGCAGCCCTACGGGGGGGCGCGACAATGAGCAGTTCTTC
d_gene: NA; v_gene: TRBV10-3; abundance: NA; j_gene: TRBJ2-7; CDR3aa: CAISESGPSYEQYF; CDR3nt: TGTGCCATCAGTGAGTCTGGCCCCTCCTACGAGCAGTACTTC
d_gene: TRBD2; v_gene: TRBV7-8; abundance: many; j_gene: TRBJ2-3; CDR3aa: CASSQTSGSADTQYF; CDR3nt: TGTGCCAGCAGCCAAACTAGCGGGTCAGCGGATACGCAGTATTTT
d_gene: NA; v_gene: TRBV20-1; abundance: NA; j_gene: TRBJ2-7; CDR3aa: CSARGLDSFYEQYF; CDR3nt: TGCAGTGCTAGAGGACTAGATTCCTTCTACGAGCAGTACTTC
d_gene: NA; v_gene: TRBV27; abundance: NA; j_gene: TRBJ1-6; CDR3aa: CASSGPIDAPLHF; CDR3nt: TGTGCCAGCAGCGGTCCGATCGATGCCCCGCTCCACTTC
d_gene: NA; v_gene: TRBV28; abundance: many; j_gene: TRBJ2-1; CDR3aa: CASSLPEEGQTYNEQFF; CDR3nt: TGTGCCAGCAGTTTACCCGAAGAGGGGCAAACCTACAATGAGCAGTTCTTC
d_gene: TRBD1; v_gene: TRBV7-3; abundance: many; j_gene: TRBJ2-1; CDR3aa: CASSRGQGRDEQFF; CDR3nt: TGTGCCAGCAGCCGCGGACAGGGACGGGATGAGCAGTTCTTC
d_gene: TRBD2; v_gene: TRBV18; abundance: NA; j_gene: TRBJ2-3; CDR3aa: CASSPGTSGGFTDTQYF; CDR3nt: TGTGCCAGCTCACCGGGGACTAGCGGGGGATTCACAGATACGCAGTATTTT
d_gene: NA; v_gene: TRBV9; abundance: NA; j_gene: TRBJ1-5; CDR3aa: CASSVGDSVSQPQHF; CDR3nt: TGTGCCAGCAGCGTAGGAGACAGCGTATCTCAGCCCCAGCATTTT
d_gene: NA; v_gene: TRBV11-3; abundance: NA; j_gene: TRBJ2-7; CDR3aa: CASSLGGRRQENRPYEQYF; CDR3nt: TGTGCCAGCAGCTTAGGAGGGAGGCGCCAGGAAAACAGACCCTACGAGCAGTACTTC
d_gene: NA; v_gene: TRBV11-2; abundance: NA; j_gene: TRBJ2-1; CDR3aa: CASSLVEGLSYNEQFF; CDR3nt: TGTGCCAGCAGCTTAGTCGAGGGACTGAGCTACAATGAGCAGTTCTTC
d_gene: TRBD1; v_gene: TRBV27; abundance: NA; j_gene: TRBJ1-1; CDR3aa: CASRRGQGSTEAFF; CDR3nt: TGTGCCAGCAGGCGGGGACAGGGCAGCACTGAAGCTTTCTTT
d_gene: NA; v_gene: TRBV3-1; abundance: NA; j_gene: TRBJ2-3; CDR3aa: CASSQSDGDYTDTQYF; CDR3nt: TGTGCCAGCAGCCAAAGCGACGGCGACTACACAGATACGCAGTATTTT
d_gene: NA; v_gene: TRBV19; abundance: many; j_gene: TRBJ1-2; CDR3aa: CASSVGISYGYTF; CDR3nt: TGTGCCAGTAGTGTAGGGATTTCCTATGGCTACACCTTC
d_gene: TRBD2; v_gene: TRBV7-9; abundance: many; j_gene: TRBJ2-1; CDR3aa: CASSLFRAGGSSYNEQFF; CDR3nt: TGTGCCAGCAGCTTATTTCGAGCGGGAGGGAGCTCCTACAATGAGCAGTTCTTC
d_gene: NA; v_gene: TRBV7-8; abundance: NA; j_gene: TRBJ2-5; CDR3aa: CASLPLETQYF; CDR3nt: TGTGCCAGCTTACCACTGGAGACCCAGTACTTC
d_gene: TRBD1; v_gene: TRBV7-2; abundance: many; j_gene: TRBJ2-6; CDR3aa: CASSRRDRAVSGANVLTF; CDR3nt: TGTGCCAGCAGCCGACGGGACAGGGCGGTCTCTGGGGCCAACGTCCTGACTTTC
d_gene: TRBD2; v_gene: TRBV20-1; abundance: many; j_gene: TRBJ2-1; CDR3aa: CSAPGLVYEQFF; CDR3nt: TGCAGTGCGCCCGGACTAGTTTATGAGCAGTTCTTC
d_gene: NA; v_gene: TRBV7-8; abundance: large; j_gene: TRBJ2-6; CDR3aa: CASSPNPSGFSGANVLTF; CDR3nt: TGTGCCAGCAGCCCAAACCCTTCAGGATTCTCTGGGGCCAACGTCCTGACTTTC
d_gene: NA; v_gene: TRBV7-8; abundance: many; j_gene: TRBJ2-1; CDR3aa: CASSATPGPAGNEQFF; CDR3nt: TGTGCCAGCAGCGCCACGCCGGGTCCCGCGGGCAATGAGCAGTTCTTC
d_gene: TRBD2; v_gene: TRBV4-3; abundance: few; j_gene: TRBJ2-3; CDR3aa: CASSQDRALAGSTDTQYF; CDR3nt: TGCGCCAGCAGCCAAGATAGGGCACTAGCGGGAAGCACAGATACGCAGTATTTT
d_gene: TRBD1; v_gene: TRBV19; abundance: many; j_gene: TRBJ2-1; CDR3aa: CASSIGTGVTYNEQFF; CDR3nt: TGTGCCAGTAGTATCGGGACAGGGGTAACCTACAATGAGCAGTTCTTC
d_gene: NA; v_gene: TRBV11-3; abundance: few; j_gene: TRBJ2-5; CDR3aa: CASSLVVNGETQYF; CDR3nt: TGTGCCAGCAGCTTAGTAGTCAACGGGGAGACCCAGTACTTC
d_gene: NA; v_gene: TRBV7-2; abundance: few; j_gene: TRBJ2-3; CDR3aa: CASSDYNRQYGVGIPRPTDTQYF; CDR3nt: TGTGCCAGCAGCGACTATAATAGACAGTATGGGGTGGGCATCCCAAGGCCCACAGATACGCAGTATTTT
d_gene: NA; v_gene: TRBV28; abundance: few; j_gene: TRBJ2-4; CDR3aa: CASGDIQYF; CDR3nt: TGTGCCAGCGGGGACATTCAGTACTTC
d_gene: NA; v_gene: TRBV5-1; abundance: NA; j_gene: TRBJ2-5; CDR3aa: CASSFMSTGQETQYF; CDR3nt: TGCGCCAGCAGCTTTATGTCCACAGGGCAAGAGACCCAGTACTTC
d_gene: NA; v_gene: TRBV28; abundance: NA; j_gene: TRBJ1-2; CDR3aa: CASNTLMWESYGYTF; CDR3nt: TGTGCCAGCAACACACTCATGTGGGAATCCTATGGCTACACCTTC
d_gene: NA; v_gene: TRBV19; abundance: few; j_gene: TRBJ2-2; CDR3aa: CASLEGPVGTGELFF; CDR3nt: TGTGCCAGCCTGGAGGGCCCCGTGGGGACCGGGGAGCTGTTTTTT
d_gene: NA; v_gene: TRBV12-3/TRBV12-4; abundance: NA; j_gene: TRBJ1-2; CDR3aa: CASIQGSPRNGYTF; CDR3nt: TGTGCCAGCATTCAGGGGTCCCCGAGGAATGGCTACACCTTC
d_gene: TRBD2; v_gene: TRBV4-1; abundance: many; j_gene: TRBJ2-2; CDR3aa: CASSQERFGAGANTGELFF; CDR3nt: TGCGCCAGCAGCCAAGAGCGGTTCGGAGCGGGAGCGAACACCGGGGAGCTGTTTTTT
d_gene: NA; v_gene: TRBV7-9; abundance: many; j_gene: TRBJ2-5; CDR3aa: CASSLGGEETQYF; CDR3nt: TGTGCCAGCAGCTTAGGGGGGGAAGAGACCCAGTACTTC
d_gene: TRBD1; v_gene: TRBV2; abundance: many; j_gene: TRBJ2-3; CDR3aa: CARGQDHSTDTQYF; CDR3nt: TGTGCCAGGGGACAGGACCATAGCACAGATACGCAGTATTTT
d_gene: NA; v_gene: TRBV7-6; abundance: NA; j_gene: TRBJ2-7; CDR3aa: CASSLASETYEQYF; CDR3nt: TGTGCCAGCAGCTTAGCGTCCGAAACCTACGAGCAGTACTTC
d_gene: NA; v_gene: TRBV27; abundance: NA; j_gene: TRBJ1-1; CDR3aa: CASSLSGPHTEAFF; CDR3nt: TGTGCCAGCAGTTTATCTGGGCCCCACACTGAAGCTTTCTTT